Shown below are 8 T cell receptor beta chains from a single sample sequenced in a study of Ad26.COV2.S vaccination and SARS-CoV-2 variants. Produced via immunoSEQ multiplex PCR; TCRdb's table is partial and in-frame only. The repertoire includes under 150,000 clones, roughly 90% of them detected once, and about 5% sits in the top ten. This sample comprised peripheral blood, obtained after recovery from COVID-19. All receptors come from a human donor who had recovered from COVID-19.

The CDR3 coding sequence is TGTGCCAGTAGTAGGACCTCAGCGAGCCCTGGAAACACCATATATTTT. The encoded protein is CASSRTSASPGNTIYF. This rearrangement joins TRBV19 to TRBJ1-3; no clear D. The CDR3 has 16 residues. Germline V gene data show CDR1 as LNHDA and CDR2 as SQIVND (reference sequence). Deletions cut 4 bases from V and 2 bases from J, with 15 bases between.

The chain uses TRBV19 and TRBJ2-1; tentative D call: TRBD1 (5 bases). The CDR3 runs to 19 residues. The V gene lost 3 bases and the J gene lost 4 bases, with 25 bases spanning the gap. The germline V gene has CDR1 LNHDA and CDR2 SQIVND (reference sequence). DNA of the CDR3: TGTGCCAGTAGTATTCAATTCGCGTATGGGGCGCGGACGTACAATGAGCAGTTCTTC. It codes for CASSIQFAYGARTYNEQFF. The full variable domain, completed using reference TRBV19 and TRBJ2-1, is DGGITQSPKYLFRKEGQNVTLSCEQNLNHDAMYWYRQDPGQGLRLIYYSQIVNDFQKGDIAEGYSVSREKKESFPLTVTSAQKNPTAFYLCASSIQFAYGARTYNEQFFGPGTRLTVL.

This chain links TRBV19 with TRBJ2-7, with TRBD1 identical over 9 bases. The CDR3 runs 14 residues. The V gene end was trimmed by 6 bases and the J gene end by 4 bases; junction bases not matched to a gene: 7. CDR1 and CDR2 (germline): LNHDA, SQIVND (reference sequence). The CDR3 DNA reads TGTGCCAGTAGAAGGACAGGGGCGTTATACGAGCAGTACTTC. This sequence encodes CASRRTGALYEQYF.

The V gene is TRBV24-1, the J gene TRBJ2-5, with D tentatively TRBD1 (5 bases). The CDR3 runs 12 residues. Germline assignment: CDR1 KGHDR and CDR2 SFDVKD. V was trimmed by 9 bases and J by 1 base, leaving 8 bases between them. CDR3 DNA: TGTGCCACCCCTAGGGGCCAAGAGACCCAGTACTTC. Translated, it gives CATPRGQETQYF.

Remarks on this clone: A junction boundary mismatches the germline segment, possibly from a read error. V gene TRBV27 combines with J gene TRBJ1-2; 9 nucleotides align to TRBD1. The CDR3 totals 15 residues. The germline CDR1 and CDR2 sequences are MNHEY and SMNVEV (reference sequence). The CDR3 DNA is TGTACCAGCAGAGCCCTGACAGGGGGGGACTATGGCTACACCTTC. Translation: CTSRALTGGDYGYTF.

Concerning this clone: At one end the junction does not follow the germline gene, possibly because of a read error. The V call is TRBV5-4, the J call TRBJ2-1; no clear D gene. This CDR3 is built from 12 residues. Germline V CDR1 and CDR2: SGHNT, YYREEE (reference sequence). The CDR3 DNA follows: TGTGCCAGCAGCTTGGCGATGGTTGGACGGGTCTTC. Protein sequence: CASSLAMVGRVF.

V gene TRBV6-5 combines with J gene TRBJ1-3; D is unclear. V lost 3 bases and J 2 bases, leaving 11 bases between the germline ends. The CDR3 loop spans 15 amino acids. In germline, CDR1 is MNHEY, CDR2 SVGAGI. The CDR3 region is CASSYDPVAGNTIYF. The CDR3 coding sequence is TGTGCCAGCAGTTATGACCCGGTTGCTGGAAACACCATATATTTT.

CDR3 sequence reads: CAISEGRQGVNTIYF. The CDR3 DNA follows: TGTGCCATCAGTGAGGGAAGACAGGGAGTAAACACCATATATTTT. The chain carries TRBV10-3 and TRBJ1-3; the match to TRBD1 covers 7 bases. J gave up 6 bases and V 2 bases, and 7 bases lay outside the gene matches. Germline V CDR1 and CDR2: ENHRY, SYGVKD. There are 15 residues in the CDR3.